This T cell receptor (beta chain) was identified in a study of blood T cell repertoires in COVID-19 (dated by TCRdb to about 2020). Broadly, across the study: Collaborator samples came from the United States, Italy and Spain and covered acute and convalescent phases of COVID-19. The repertoires were released in a freely available public database meant as a resource for research on the immune response to SARS-CoV-2. Sample metadata almost always included a de-identified subject ID, COVID-19 status, age in years and sex. The dataset comprised deeply sampled blood TCRbeta repertoires from subjects exposed to, actively infected with, or recovered from COVID-19. The material from the prospective study consisted of cDNA or gDNA derived from T cells, B-cell-depleted T cells, or PBMCs. Samples were obtained from the ongoing ImmuneRACE study (first 160 participants) and from 1,254 subjects provided by 6 global collaborators. Where HLA class I and class II types were available, the types were taken from metadata supplied by the sample provider, not from assay-based typing. Results and caveats for the whole study, not just this receptor: The amount of clinical and demographic metadata varied by source and participant and was provided uncurated.

Compared with germline, V lacks 6 bases and J lacks 2 bases; bases without a gene match: 11. Spanning cysteine to phenylalanine, the CDR3 consists of 18 amino acids. Only CDR3 DNA remains: 54 bases, in frame from the first base. The germline V gene yields SNHLY for CDR1 and FYNNEI for CDR2. On this clone itself: The antigen it binds to is not known. One base away there is no much larger clone; base qualities are not given.

Whole blood was collected in K2EDTA tubes by collaborating institutions according to the institutions' own protocols. For TCRbeta analysis, collaborators shipped samples in one of three forms: frozen whole blood, isolated PBMCs, or DNA extracted from either of those sample types. The immunoSEQ Assay, a bias-controlled multiplex PCR, was used to amplify TCRbeta CDR3 regions from genomic DNA. As for the original processing: Nucleated cell counts per sample were estimated from amplification of reference gene primers within the assay. To quantify the absolute abundance of each unique TCRbeta CDR3 rearrangement, sequence reads were collapsed and filtered. For each sample, productive Simpson clonality was calculated as the square root of Simpson's diversity index across productive rearrangements. The immuneACCESS repertoire file appears here via TCRdb, limited to in-frame rearrangements. These files lack a portion of the clones; in checked studies, under half of the deficit traces to unresolved V genes, and the cause of the others is not known. V and J calls and clone size are copied from that table; D and trimming were computed from the DNA. Here the sample has 200,000 to 250,000 clones; over 60% occur a single time. The top ten hold about 5.5% of the sample.

The chain employs TRBV2 and TRBJ1-5; TRBD1 agrees with 12 junctional bases. The sample was peripheral blood. The receptor comes from a woman aged 70-85 years with acute or convalescent COVID-19. The CDR3 region has the sequence CASSGTGGLSWGNQPQHF. The DNA reads TGTGCCAGCAGCGGGACAGGGGGCTTGTCTTGGGGCAATCAGCCCCAGCATTTT.